These 18 T cell receptor beta chains came from one sample sequenced in a study of post-analysis software for immune sequencing data. Findings of the study overall: The study found TRBV5-6, TRBV5-1 and TRBV20-1 among about five TRBV segments more frequent in patients than controls.

The TCR beta cDNA libraries carried unique molecular identifiers. TCRdb re-derived calls from the PCR reads in MiXCR, one entry per CDR3 protein. This sample yields some 890,000 distinct CDR3 sequences, of which roughly half are seen a single time; 4.6% belongs to the top ten. The antigens these receptors bind are not known. Sequencing input: blood. All receptors come from a girl aged 10 to 17 with multiple sclerosis.

This clonotype came up a few times. This chain uses TRBV12-3 or TRBV12-4 with TRBJ1-2; D may be TRBD1 (5 bases). Trimming shortened V by 6 bases and J by 4 bases, and 27 bases separated the two germline ends. This CDR3 spans 18 amino acids. CDR3 sequence (DNA): TGTGCCAGCAGCCTCCTAGAGGGGCAGGGAGGATTTATCTATGGCTACACCTTC. Translation gives CASSLLEGQGGFIYGYTF.

The rearrangement links TRBV4-2 to TRBJ2-7, with D unresolved. V was shortened by 0 bases and J by 1 base, with 7 bases between the two germline ends. This CDR3 region has 14 residues. Germline CDR1 reads LGHNA; CDR2 reads YNFKEQ. The CDR3 DNA is TGTGCCAGCAGCCAAGATAAAAGTTCCTACGAGCAGTACTTC. Translation gives CASSQDKSSYEQYF.

This clonotype was seen once. A junction end diverges from the germline sequence, so it may reflect a read error. The rearrangement joins TRBV29-1 to TRBJ2-6; 9 positions match TRBD2. Looked up from germline, CDR1 is SQVTM and CDR2 is ANQGSEA. The CDR3 is 17 amino acids. CDR3 amino acids: CSVEGPTSGSGTNVLTF. The CDR3 coding sequence is TGCAGCGTTGAAGGTCCGACTAGCGGCTCTGGGACCAACGTCCTGACTTTC.

The CDR3 sequence: CSATGLAYNEQFF. CDR3 coding DNA: TGCAGTGCTACGGGACTAGCGTACAATGAGCAGTTCTTC. This chain links TRBV20-1 with TRBJ2-1; TRBD2 matches 10 bases. Germline V gene data show CDR1 as DFQATT and CDR2 as SNEGSKA (reference sequence). This CDR3 is built from 13 residues. The V segment lost 4 bases and the J segment 4 bases; nucleotides outside the gene matches: 1.

The gene calls are TRBV10-3 and TRBJ2-5; D is unresolved. This CDR3 spans 13 amino acids. Trimming took off 0 bases at V and 3 bases at J, with 5 bases between the two ends. Germline V gene lookup returns CDR1 ENHRY and CDR2 SYGVKD. CDR3 loop: CAISESWEETQYF. The CDR3 region has the DNA TGTGCCATCAGTGAGTCGTGGGAAGAGACCCAGTACTTC.

The sample holds a few counts of this clonotype. This chain joins TRBV3-1 and TRBJ2-7; D possibly corresponds to TRBD1 (6 bases). V gave up 3 bases and J gave up 3 bases, with 12 bases separating them. This CDR3 region has 14 residues. CDR1 is LGHDT and CDR2 is YNNKEL in the germline V gene (reference sequence). CDR3 bases: TGTGCCAGCAGCCAGAGGACAGCCATCTACGAGCAGTACTTC. This codes for CASSQRTAIYEQYF.

The chain is built from TRBV5-1 and TRBJ2-3; 13 nucleotides match TRBD2. Germline V CDR1 and CDR2: SGHRS, YFSETQ. V lost 3 bases to trimming and J lost 0 bases; unmatched junction nucleotides: 4. This CDR3 spans 17 amino acids. The CDR3 coding sequence is TGCGCCAGCAGCTCCCTACTAGCGGGGGGGAGCACAGATACGCAGTATTTT. This encodes CASSSLLAGGSTDTQYF.

In this sample, this clonotype turned up a few times. The chain employs TRBV20-1 and TRBJ2-5, with D perhaps matching TRBD1 or TRBD2 (5 bases each). The J call may be mistaken, given a closer DNA end match to TRBJ2-7. In germline, CDR1 is DFQATT, CDR2 SNEGSKA (reference sequence). This CDR3 comprises 14 residues. For the CDR3, the DNA is TGCAGTGCCCTCCGGGACGGCGCACGCCACGAGCAGTACTTC. Its translation is CSALRDGARHEQYF.

This chain uses TRBV15 with TRBJ2-3; 8 positions match TRBD1. Germline CDR1 LNHNV, CDR2 YYDKDF (reference sequence). After removal of 3 bases from V and 3 bases from J, the junction contained 5 bases not matched to a gene. The CDR3 totals 15 residues. Written as DNA, the CDR3 is TGTGCCACCAGCAGGAAAGGACAGGGAACAGATACGCAGTATTTT. Encoded protein: CATSRKGQGTDTQYF.

The chain has TRBV11-2 and TRBJ2-5; 16 bases are a match to TRBD2. Germline-derived CDR1 and CDR2 are SGHAT and FQNNGV. The length of the CDR3 is 19 residues. Unmatched junction bases numbered 14, after V lost 5 bases and J lost 5 bases. This CDR3 is CASSASPGTSGGARETQYF. For the CDR3, the DNA is TGTGCCAGCAGCGCTAGTCCCGGGACTAGCGGGGGGGCCAGGGAGACCCAGTACTTC.

The CDR3 DNA reads TGTGCCACCAGCAGAGATGGCCTAAGGATGGGCAATCAGCCCCAGCATTTT. This gives the protein CATSRDGLRMGNQPQHF. The chain uses TRBV15 and TRBJ1-5; D remains ambiguous. The germline CDR1 and CDR2 sequences are LNHNV and YYDKDF (reference sequence). Trimming pared 0 bases from V and 2 bases from J, leaving 14 bases between. The CDR3 extends over 17 amino acids.

This clonotype was detected a few times. This chain uses TRBV15 with TRBJ2-7; 7 nucleotides align to TRBD2. The CDR3 has 15 amino acids. Germline trimming cut 0 bases from V and 1 base from J; bases unmatched to any gene: 3. CDR1 is LNHNV, CDR2 YYDKDF, per germline (reference sequence). The CDR3: CATSREAGESYEQYF. The CDR3 nucleotides read TGTGCCACCAGCAGAGAGGCGGGAGAGTCCTACGAGCAGTACTTC.

This chain's CDR3 is CASSLDDRRLAGVENEQFF. The CDR3 coding sequence is TGTGCCAGCAGCTTAGACGACCGACGACTAGCGGGAGTGGAGAATGAGCAGTTCTTC. The genes are TRBV11-2 and TRBJ2-1; TRBD2 matches 12 bases. The V gene's germline CDR1 is SGHAT and CDR2 FQNNGV. This CDR3 has 19 amino acids. V was clipped by 0 bases and J by 7 bases; unmatched bases: 13.

Only a few counts were recorded for this clonotype. V is TRBV29-1 and J is TRBJ1-1; D not resolved. Germline V CDR1 and CDR2: SQVTM, ANQGSEA. Trimming shortened V by 8 bases and J by 2 bases, and 9 bases separated the two germline ends. CDR3 size: 11 residues. CDR3 nucleotides: TGCAGCCTGGCAGATAACACTGAAGCTTTCTTT. This translates into CSLADNTEAFF.

The gene calls are TRBV7-6 and TRBJ2-1; 10 nucleotides agree with TRBD2. The CDR3 has 17 amino acids. From germline, CDR1 is SGHVS and CDR2 FNYEAQ. J lost 11 bases, V lost 3 bases, and 16 bases had no gene match. The CDR3 nucleotides read TGTGCCAGCAGCTTGGTGAGGGGTTTAGCGGGAGGCGGAAAGCAGTTCTTC. Its translation is CASSLVRGLAGGGKQFF.

The chain recombines TRBV5-8 with TRBJ2-7, with TRBD1 matching 9 bases. Germline assignment: CDR1 SGHTS and CDR2 YDEGEE. The V segment lost 4 bases and the J segment 2 bases; nucleotides outside the gene matches: 13. CDR3 size: 17 residues. The CDR3: CASSPGQGNGFTYEQYF. CDR3 coding DNA: TGTGCCAGCAGCCCGGGACAGGGAAACGGGTTTACCTACGAGCAGTACTTC.

The rearrangement uses TRBV2 and TRBJ1-1; D is undetermined. Trimming removed 6 bases at V and 0 bases at J, with 17 bases between. Germline V gene sequence: CDR1 SNHLY, CDR2 FYNNEI. The CDR3 covers 16 residues. The CDR3 DNA is TGTGCCAGCAGCGATCTCCAGACAACAATGAACACTGAAGCTTTCTTT. The encoded protein is CASSDLQTTMNTEAFF.

The chain uses TRBV20-1 and TRBJ1-2; D remains ambiguous. Per germline, CDR1 DFQATT and CDR2 SNEGSKA (reference sequence). The CDR3 is 15 amino acids. V lost 6 bases and J 6 bases, leaving 23 bases between the germline ends. In DNA form, the CDR3 reads TGCAGTGCCCGAAAGGTCGGCTCGTCCACCGATGGCTACACCTTC. Its protein is CSARKVGSSTDGYTF.